Included here is one T cell receptor (beta chain) sequence, with context. Its target is unknown. From its re-call of the 5' RACE reads, TCRdb lists each CDR3 protein once, without DNA. The clone table shows about 260,000 distinct CDR3 sequences, with the ten largest holding about 4%. The data derive from a study of T cells expressing NK-cell markers. Across the whole study: Most of the eight sequenced donors tested HCMV-seropositive; one tested seronegative.

This CDR3 is built from 13 residues. Looked up from germline, CDR1 is SGHRS and CDR2 is YFSETQ. Regarding the study as a whole: Six of the donors carried dominant NKG2C+ clonotypes that took up roughly 1.0-8% of their CD8+ T cells.

The sequencing input was blood T cells: a sorted CD56 or NKG2C T cell subset, CD4+ or CD8+ T cells, or bulk PBMC T cells (not recorded which). The origin of this receptor is a woman aged 18 to 75 in good health. The genes are TRBV5-1 and TRBJ1-2. CDR3 amino acids: CASSLVNSYGYTF.